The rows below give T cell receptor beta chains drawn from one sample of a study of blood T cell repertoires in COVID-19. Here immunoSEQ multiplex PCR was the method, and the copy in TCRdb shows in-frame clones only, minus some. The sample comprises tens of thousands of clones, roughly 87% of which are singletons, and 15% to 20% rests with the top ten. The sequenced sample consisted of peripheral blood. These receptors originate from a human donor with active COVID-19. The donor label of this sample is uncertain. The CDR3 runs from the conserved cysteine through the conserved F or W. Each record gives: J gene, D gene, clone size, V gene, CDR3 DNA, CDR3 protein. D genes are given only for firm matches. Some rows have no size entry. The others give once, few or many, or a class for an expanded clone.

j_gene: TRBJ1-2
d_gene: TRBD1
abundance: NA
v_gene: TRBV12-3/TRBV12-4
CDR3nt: TGTGCCGGCAGAGACAGGGTCTATGGCTACACCTTC
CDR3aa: CAGRDRVYGYTF

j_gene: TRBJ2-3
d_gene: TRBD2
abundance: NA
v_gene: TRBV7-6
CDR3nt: TGTGCCAGCAGCTTAATGTTCGCGGGGGAGCAGGATACGCAGTATTTT
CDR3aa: CASSLMFAGEQDTQYF

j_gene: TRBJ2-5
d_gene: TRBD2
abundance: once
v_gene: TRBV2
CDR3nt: TGTGCCAGCAGGAGGTCTAGCGGGGGGGGAATGGAGACCCAGTACTTC
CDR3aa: CASRRSSGGGMETQYF

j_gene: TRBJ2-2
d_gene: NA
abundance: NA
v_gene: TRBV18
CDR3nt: TGTGCCAGCTCACCACCCATCACCGGGGAGCTGTTTTTT
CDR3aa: CASSPPITGELFF

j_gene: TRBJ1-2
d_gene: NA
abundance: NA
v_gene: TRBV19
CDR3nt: TGTGCCAGTACTGGAGGGGAGGCTTCTAACTATGGCTACACCTTC
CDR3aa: CASTGGEASNYGYTF

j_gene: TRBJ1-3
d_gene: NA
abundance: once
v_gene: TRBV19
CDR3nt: TGTGCCAGTAAGGTACAGGATGGAAACACCATATATTTT
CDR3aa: CASKVQDGNTIYF

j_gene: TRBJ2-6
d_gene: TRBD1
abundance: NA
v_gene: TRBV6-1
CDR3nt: TGTGCCAGCAGTGAGAGGGACAGGGGTATCGGAGTCTCTGGGGCCAACGTCCTGACTTTC
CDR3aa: CASSERDRGIGVSGANVLTF

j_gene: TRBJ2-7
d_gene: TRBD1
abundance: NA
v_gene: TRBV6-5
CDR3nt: TGTGCCAGCAGTTACACAACGGGACAGGGCGGCGAGCAGTACTTC
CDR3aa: CASSYTTGQGGEQYF

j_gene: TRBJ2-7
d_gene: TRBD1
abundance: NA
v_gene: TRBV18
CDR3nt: TGTGCCAGCTCACCACCTCCAGGGGGCTACGAGCAGTACTTC
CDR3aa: CASSPPPGGYEQYF

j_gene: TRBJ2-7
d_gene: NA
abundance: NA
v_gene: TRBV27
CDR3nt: TGTGCCAGCAGGGGGCGACCTTACTCCTACGAGCAGTACTTC
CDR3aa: CASRGRPYSYEQYF

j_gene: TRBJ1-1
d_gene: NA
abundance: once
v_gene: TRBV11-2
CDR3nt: TGTGCCAGCAGCCAACAAGAAGCAGGGCACACTGAAGCTTTCTTT
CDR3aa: CASSQQEAGHTEAFF

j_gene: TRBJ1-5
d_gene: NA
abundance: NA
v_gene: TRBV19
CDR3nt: TGTGCCAGTAGTATTTTTATCGGTCAGCCCCAGCATTTT
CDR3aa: CASSIFIGQPQHF

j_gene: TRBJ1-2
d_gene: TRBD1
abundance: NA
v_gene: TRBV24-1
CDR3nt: TGTGCCACCAGTGATACGACAGGGAATCTCTATGGCTACACCTTC
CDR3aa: CATSDTTGNLYGYTF

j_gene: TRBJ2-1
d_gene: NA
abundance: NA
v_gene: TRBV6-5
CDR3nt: TGTGCCAGCACCCGGGACTTCTACAATGAGCAGTTCTTC
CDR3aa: CASTRDFYNEQFF

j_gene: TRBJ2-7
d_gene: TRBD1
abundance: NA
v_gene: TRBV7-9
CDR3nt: TGTGCCAGCAGCTTAGTTGGGACAGGGGAGCAGTACTTC
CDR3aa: CASSLVGTGEQYF

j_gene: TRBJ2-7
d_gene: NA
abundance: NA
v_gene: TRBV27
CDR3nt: TGTGCCAGCAGTTTGCCCGGTAAGCCCTACGAGCAGTACTTC
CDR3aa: CASSLPGKPYEQYF

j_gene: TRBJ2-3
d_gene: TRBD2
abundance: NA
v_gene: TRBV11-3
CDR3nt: TGTGCCAGCAGCCCCAGCCCCTTAGCGGGGGCCCACACAGATACGCAGTATTTT
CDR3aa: CASSPSPLAGAHTDTQYF

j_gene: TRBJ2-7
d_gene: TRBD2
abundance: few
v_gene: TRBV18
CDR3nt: TGTGCCAGCTCACCCGCGGGACTAGCGGTGTACGAGCAGTACTTC
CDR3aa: CASSPAGLAVYEQYF

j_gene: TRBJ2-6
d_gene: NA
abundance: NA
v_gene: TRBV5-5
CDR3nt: TGTGCCAGCAGCTTGGGGCCTGGGGCCAACGTCCTGACTTTC
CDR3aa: CASSLGPGANVLTF

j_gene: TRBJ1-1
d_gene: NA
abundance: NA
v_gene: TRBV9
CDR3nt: TGTGCCAGCAGCGTAGGCGGTACGAACACTGAAGCTTTCTTT
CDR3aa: CASSVGGTNTEAFF

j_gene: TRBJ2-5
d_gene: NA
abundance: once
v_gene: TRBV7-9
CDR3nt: TGTGCCAGCAGCCCAGACAGGTCCTCTCAAGAGACCCAGTACTTC
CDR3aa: CASSPDRSSQETQYF

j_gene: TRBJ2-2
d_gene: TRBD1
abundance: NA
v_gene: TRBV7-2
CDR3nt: TGTGCCAGCAGCTTATGGGACAGGGAAACCGGGGAGCTGTTTTTT
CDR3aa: CASSLWDRETGELFF

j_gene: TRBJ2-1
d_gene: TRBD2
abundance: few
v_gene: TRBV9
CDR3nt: TGTGCCAGTTCTTGGGGGGGCTCCTACAATGAGCAGTTCTTC
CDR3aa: CASSWGGSYNEQFF

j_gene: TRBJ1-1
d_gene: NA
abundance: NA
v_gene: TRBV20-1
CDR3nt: TGCAGTGCTAGACGGGCTGAAGCTTTCTTT
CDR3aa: CSARRAEAFF

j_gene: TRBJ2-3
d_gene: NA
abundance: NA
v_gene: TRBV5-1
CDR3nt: TGCGCCAGCAGCTTCTCGTGGGAGTCTAGCACAGATACGCAGTATTTT
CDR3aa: CASSFSWESSTDTQYF

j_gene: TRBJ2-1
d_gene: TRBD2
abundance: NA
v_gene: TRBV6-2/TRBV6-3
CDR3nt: TGTGCCAGCAGCCACGGTCTAGCGGGATATAACAATGAGCAGTTCTTC
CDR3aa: CASSHGLAGYNNEQFF

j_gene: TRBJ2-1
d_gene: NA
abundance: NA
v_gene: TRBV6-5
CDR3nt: TGTGCCAGCACGGAGGGGAGCTCCTACAATGAGCAGTTCTTC
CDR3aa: CASTEGSSYNEQFF

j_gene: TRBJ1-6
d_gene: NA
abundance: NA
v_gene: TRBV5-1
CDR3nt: TGCGCCAGCAGCTTGTCGACAAGCCCTAATTCACCCCTCCACTTT
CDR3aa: CASSLSTSPNSPLHF

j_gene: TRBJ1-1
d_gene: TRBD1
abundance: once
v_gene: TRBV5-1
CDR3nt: TGCGCCAGCAGTTACCTTTGGACAGGGGGGAACACTGAAGCTTTCTTT
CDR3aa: CASSYLWTGGNTEAFF